One and the same sample provided the 18 T cell receptor beta chains below, sequenced in a study of CD8+ T cells in alopecia areata listed by TCRdb under 2018. What the treatment or condition label conveys for this sample: oral pan-JAK inhibitor, 5-10 mg twice daily. The method behind the library was the immunoSEQ multiplex PCR assay. RNA was extracted from all samples and reverse transcribed into cDNA as template for TCR sequencing. What TCRdb holds here is the immuneACCESS table cut down to in-frame rearrangements. Part of the clones is not present; checked against another copy, under half of the missing clones reflect an unresolved V gene, and the others are unexplained. In this sample the table shows about 210,000 clones, roughly 66% of which occur a single time. Together, the top ten hold around 1.2% of the sample. The source was CD4+ T cells sorted from blood, collected at approximately week 44, from a patient treated with tofacitinib. All receptors derive from a human donor with alopecia areata.

The chain employs TRBV15 and TRBJ2-7; 8 nucleotides align to TRBD1. CDR1 is LNHNV and CDR2 is YYDKDF in the germline V gene (reference sequence). The V and J ends lost 0 bases and 3 bases, in that order; junction bases with no gene match: 7. CDR3 size: 16 residues. The CDR3 nucleotides read TGTGCCACCAGCAGAGAACGGGCAGGGGGCATCTACGAGCAGTACTTC. It encodes CATSRERAGGIYEQYF.

This sequence joins TRBV29-1 and TRBJ1-2; D is possibly TRBD1 (5 bases). Germline V gene lookup returns CDR1 SQVTM and CDR2 ANQGSEA. The CDR3 loop spans 13 amino acids. Trimming cost V 0 bases and J 5 bases, with 10 bases left between them. In DNA, the CDR3 is TGCAGCGTTGAAGAGGGGGTAGGGTATGGCTACACCTTC. Translation: CSVEEGVGYGYTF.

The V and J genes are TRBV7-9 and TRBJ2-5, with D possibly matching TRBD1 (5 bases). The CDR3 is 18 amino acids. Germline lookup yields CDR1 SEHNR and CDR2 FQNEAQ (reference sequence). V was clipped by 1 base and J by 1 base, with 19 bases between them. The CDR3: CASSLGTPGRVGQETQYF. Here the CDR3 DNA reads TGTGCCAGCAGCTTAGGTACGCCGGGCAGGGTCGGCCAAGAGACCCAGTACTTC.

This chain links TRBV18 with TRBJ2-3; TRBD2 aligns across 7 bases. The V and J ends lost 1 base and 4 bases, in that order; junction bases with no gene match: 5. The CDR3 runs to 15 residues. CDR1 KGHSH and CDR2 LQKENI come from the germline V gene. CDR3 region: CASSPREGVPDTQYF. CDR3 DNA sequence: TGTGCCAGCTCACCACGGGAGGGAGTCCCAGATACGCAGTATTTT. Together with reference TRBV18 and TRBJ2-3, the CDR3 gives the full variable domain: NAGVMQNPRHLVRRRGQEARLRCSPMKGHSHVYWYRQLPEEGLKFMVYLQKENIIDESGMPKERFSAEFPKEGPSILRIQQVVRGDSAAYFCASSPREGVPDTQYFGPGTRLTVL.

The rearrangement joins TRBV29-1 to TRBJ1-1, with 9 nucleotides matching TRBD1. CDR1 is SQVTM and CDR2 is ANQGSEA in the germline V gene. The CDR3 has 12 residues. V was clipped by 8 bases and J by 1 base; unmatched bases: 2. CDR3 sequence: CSWTGANTEAFF. The CDR3 DNA sequence: TGCAGCTGGACAGGGGCGAACACTGAAGCTTTCTTT.

CDR3 coding DNA: TGCAGCGTTGGCGTCGGAGACAACTATGGCTACACCTTC. Translation gives CSVGVGDNYGYTF. The chain is built from TRBV29-1 and TRBJ1-2; D is ambiguous. Germline V gene data show CDR1 as SQVTM and CDR2 as ANQGSEA. CDR3 length equals 13 residues. The V gene lost 4 bases and the J gene lost 2 bases, with 11 bases spanning the gap.

A note on this clone: Other DNA sequences of this sample code for an identical CDR3. This rearrangement joins TRBV5-1 to TRBJ2-1, with 9 bases fitting TRBD2. This CDR3 contains 13 residues. Germline V lookup: CDR1 SGHRS, CDR2 YFSETQ. The junction had 0 bases not matched to a gene; V was cut back by 8 bases and J by 0 bases. The chain's CDR3 is CASSGSSYNEQFF. CDR3 bases: TGCGCCAGTAGCGGGAGCTCCTACAATGAGCAGTTCTTC.

Details on this clone: This specimen includes other DNA sequences encoding the same CDR3. CDR3 sequence: CASGLGLSETQYF. CDR3 nucleotide sequence: TGTGCTAGTGGTTTGGGACTATCGGAGACCCAGTACTTC. The chain is built from TRBV12-5 and TRBJ2-5; possible D gene TRBD2, 5 bases. Germline-derived CDR1 and CDR2 are LGHNT and FRNRAP. The CDR3 is made up of 13 amino acids. Trimming removed 1 base from V and 5 bases from J, with 8 bases in between. Together with reference TRBV12-5 and TRBJ2-5, the CDR3 gives the full variable domain: DARVTQTPRHKVTEMGQEVTMRCQPILGHNTVFWYRQTMMQGLELLAYFRNRAPLDDSGMPKDRFSAEMPDATLATLKIQPSEPRDSAVYFCASGLGLSETQYFGPGTRLLVL.

This chain uses TRBV14 with TRBJ2-1; 8 nucleotides line up with TRBD1. Germline assignment: CDR1 SGHDN and CDR2 FVKESK. The CDR3 is 14 residues long. The V gene end was trimmed by 2 bases and the J gene end by 4 bases; junction bases not matched to a gene: 1. CDR3 amino acids: CASSQRQGYNEQFF. Here the CDR3 DNA reads TGTGCCAGCAGCCAAAGACAGGGGTACAATGAGCAGTTCTTC.

The chain has TRBV11-2 and TRBJ2-5; D possibly uses TRBD1 or TRBD2 (6 bases each). V lost 1 base, J lost 7 bases, and 13 bases lay in between. The CDR3 spans 14 residues. Germline loops: CDR1 SGHAT, CDR2 FQNNGV. CDR3 sequence (DNA): TGTGCCAGCAGCTTAGGTAGAGGGGGGTGGACCCAGTACTTC. Translated, it gives CASSLGRGGWTQYF.

The chain combines TRBV6-5 with TRBJ2-5, with D possibly matching TRBD1 (7 bases). The germline CDR1 and CDR2 sequences are MNHEY and SVGAGI. Between the trimmed V and J ends, which lost 7 bases and 7 bases, there was a span of 19 bases. This CDR3 spans 14 amino acids. The CDR3 bases are TGTGCCAGCACCGCCGGGGGCCAGGGGGGGACCCAGTACTTC. It translates to CASTAGGQGGTQYF.

The chain has TRBV29-1 and TRBJ1-1, with a tentative D call TRBD1 (6 bases). There are 13 residues in the CDR3. Deletions cut 5 bases from V and 5 bases from J, with 15 bases between. Looked up from germline, CDR1 is SQVTM and CDR2 is ANQGSEA. The CDR3 is CSVHADRYTEAFF. DNA of the CDR3: TGCAGCGTTCACGCAGACAGGTATACTGAAGCTTTCTTT.

The sample holds a few counts of this clone. The CDR3 DNA is TGCAGCGTTGCGGCGGGGGGGGACGGAAACATTCAGTACTTC. Protein sequence: CSVAAGGDGNIQYF. The chain employs TRBV29-1 and TRBJ2-4; 9 positions match TRBD2. The CDR3 is 14 residues long. V lost 4 bases and J lost 6; bases outside the gene matches: 7. The germline CDR1 and CDR2 sequences are SQVTM and ANQGSEA.

The gene calls are TRBV2 and TRBJ2-1, with 8 positions matching TRBD1. Per germline, CDR1 SNHLY and CDR2 FYNNEI. The junction had 7 bases not matched to a gene; V was cut back by 5 bases and J by 4 bases. This CDR3 is built from 15 residues. The CDR3 DNA reads as TGTGCCAGCAGTTCGGAACAGGGGGTGTACAATGAGCAGTTCTTC. This translates into CASSSEQGVYNEQFF.

This chain links TRBV7-2 with TRBJ2-5; D is tentatively TRBD1 or TRBD2 (6 bases each). The germline V and J ends were trimmed by 4 bases and 5 bases, with 14 bases remaining between them. The germline V gene encodes CDR1 SGHTA and CDR2 FQGNSA. The CDR3 loop spans 14 amino acids. The CDR3 here is CASSSRSGAETQYF. The DNA for the CDR3 is TGTGCCAGCAGCTCAAGGTCGGGGGCTGAGACCCAGTACTTC.

The genes are TRBV29-1 and TRBJ2-3; 8 bases match TRBD2. The CDR3 totals 14 residues. Germline CDR1 reads SQVTM; CDR2 reads ANQGSEA. CDR3: CGLRTSINTDTQYF. As DNA, the CDR3 is TGCGGATTACGGACTAGCATTAACACAGATACGCAGTATTTT.

The chain employs TRBV6-6 and TRBJ2-7, with a weak D call TRBD2 (6 bases). Germline V gene lookup returns CDR1 MNHNY and CDR2 SVGAGI (reference sequence). This CDR3 has 16 amino acids. The V and J ends lost 2 bases and 2 bases respectively, with 16 bases between them. The CDR3 protein is CASSYSSAGSPYEQYF. The CDR3 DNA reads as TGTGCCAGCAGTTACAGTTCCGCGGGGTCCCCCTACGAGCAGTACTTC.

This clone has a handful of counts. The chain links TRBV18 to TRBJ2-7; 11 nucleotides match TRBD2. In germline, CDR1 is KGHSH, CDR2 LQKENI. Trimming removed 2 bases from V and 2 bases from J; junction bases left unmatched: 5. The CDR3 has 16 amino acids. The CDR3 region is CASSPRLAGGTYEQYF. As DNA, the CDR3 is TGTGCCAGCTCACCAAGGCTAGCGGGGGGAACCTACGAGCAGTACTTC.